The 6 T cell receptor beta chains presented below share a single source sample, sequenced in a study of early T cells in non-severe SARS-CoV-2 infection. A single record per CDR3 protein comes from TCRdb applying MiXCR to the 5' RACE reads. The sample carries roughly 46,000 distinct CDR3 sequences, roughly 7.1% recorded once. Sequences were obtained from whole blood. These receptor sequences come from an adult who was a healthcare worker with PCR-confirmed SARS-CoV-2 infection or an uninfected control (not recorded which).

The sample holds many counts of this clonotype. CDR3 in amino acids: CASSLVGRVTEAFF. CDR3 nucleotide sequence: TGTGCCAGCAGCTTAGTCGGCAGGGTCACTGAAGCTTTCTTT. The chain has TRBV7-9 and TRBJ1-1, with TRBD1 as a possible D gene (5 bases). With 1 base removed from V and 4 bases from J, the gap between germline ends came to 10 bases. The CDR3 covers 14 residues. Germline loops: CDR1 SEHNR, CDR2 FQNEAQ (reference sequence).

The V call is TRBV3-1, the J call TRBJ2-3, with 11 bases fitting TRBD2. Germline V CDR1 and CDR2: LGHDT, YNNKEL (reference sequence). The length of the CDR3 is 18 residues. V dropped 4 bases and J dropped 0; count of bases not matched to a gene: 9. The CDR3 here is CASSRRLAGRVSTDTQYF. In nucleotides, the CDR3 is TGTGCCAGCAGCCGGAGACTAGCGGGACGGGTTAGCACAGATACGCAGTATTTT.

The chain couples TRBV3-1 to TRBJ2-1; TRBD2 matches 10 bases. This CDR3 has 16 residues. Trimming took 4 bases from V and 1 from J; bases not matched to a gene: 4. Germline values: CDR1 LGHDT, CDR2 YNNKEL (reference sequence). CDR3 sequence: CASSPQRGGSYNEQFF. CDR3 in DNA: TGTGCCAGCAGCCCCCAGCGGGGGGGTTCCTACAATGAGCAGTTCTTC.

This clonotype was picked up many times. The CDR3 protein is CASSLGHLGYGYTF. CDR3 sequence (DNA): TGTGCCAGCAGTTTGGGACACCTGGGCTATGGCTACACCTTC. This chain uses TRBV27 with TRBJ1-2, with a weak D call TRBD1 (6 bases). Trimming left V 3 bases short and J 4 bases short, with 12 bases between. CDR1 is MNHEY, CDR2 SMNVEV, per germline (reference sequence). The CDR3 sequence is 14 residues long.

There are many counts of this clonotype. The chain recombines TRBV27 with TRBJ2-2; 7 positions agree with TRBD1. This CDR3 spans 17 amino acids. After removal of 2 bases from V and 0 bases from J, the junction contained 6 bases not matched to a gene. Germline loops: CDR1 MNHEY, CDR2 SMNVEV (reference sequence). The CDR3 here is CASSLDRELANTGELFF. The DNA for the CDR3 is TGTGCCAGCAGTTTAGACAGGGAACTCGCGAACACCGGGGAGCTGTTTTTT.

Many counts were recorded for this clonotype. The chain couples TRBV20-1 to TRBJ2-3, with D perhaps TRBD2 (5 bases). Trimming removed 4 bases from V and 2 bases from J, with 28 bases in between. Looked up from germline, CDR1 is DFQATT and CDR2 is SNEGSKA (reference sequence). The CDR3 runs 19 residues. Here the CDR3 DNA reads TGCAGTGCTACCCCGGGCTTTAGCGCGCCCGTTTTGATCACAGATACGCAGTATTTT. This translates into CSATPGFSAPVLITDTQYF.